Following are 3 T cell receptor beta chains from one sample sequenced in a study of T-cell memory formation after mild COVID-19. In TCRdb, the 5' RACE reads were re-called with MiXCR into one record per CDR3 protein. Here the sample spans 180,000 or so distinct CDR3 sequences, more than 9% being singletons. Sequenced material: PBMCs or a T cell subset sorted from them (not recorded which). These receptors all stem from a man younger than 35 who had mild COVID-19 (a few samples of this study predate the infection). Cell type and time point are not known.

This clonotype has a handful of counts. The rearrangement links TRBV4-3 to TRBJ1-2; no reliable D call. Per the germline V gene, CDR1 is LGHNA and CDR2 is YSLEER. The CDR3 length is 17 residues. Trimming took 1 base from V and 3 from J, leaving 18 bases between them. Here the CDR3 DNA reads TGCGCCAGCAGCCAAGCTCGTGCCTACGGTTGGGACTATGGCTACACCTTC. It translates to CASSQARAYGWDYGYTF.

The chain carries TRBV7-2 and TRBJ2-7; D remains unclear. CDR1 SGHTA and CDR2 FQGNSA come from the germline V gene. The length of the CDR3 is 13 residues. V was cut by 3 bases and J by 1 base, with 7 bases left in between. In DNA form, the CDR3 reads TGTGCCAGCAGCTTTGAGATGTCCTACGAGCAGTACTTC. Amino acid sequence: CASSFEMSYEQYF.

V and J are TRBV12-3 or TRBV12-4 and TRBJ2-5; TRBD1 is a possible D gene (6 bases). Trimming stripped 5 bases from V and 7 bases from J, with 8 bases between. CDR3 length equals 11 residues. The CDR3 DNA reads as TGTGCCAGCAGTGAACAGGGGACCCAGTACTTC. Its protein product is CASSEQGTQYF.